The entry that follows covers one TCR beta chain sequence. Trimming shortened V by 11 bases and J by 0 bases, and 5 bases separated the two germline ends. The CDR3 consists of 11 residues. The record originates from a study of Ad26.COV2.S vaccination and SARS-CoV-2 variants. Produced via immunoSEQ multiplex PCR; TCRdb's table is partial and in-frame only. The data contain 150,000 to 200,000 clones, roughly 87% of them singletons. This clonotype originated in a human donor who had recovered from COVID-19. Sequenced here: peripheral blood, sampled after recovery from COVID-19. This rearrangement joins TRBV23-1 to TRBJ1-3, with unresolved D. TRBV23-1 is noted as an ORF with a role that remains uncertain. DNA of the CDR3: TGCGCCTCCTACTCTGGAAACACCATATATTTT. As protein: CASYSGNTIYF.